Detailed here is one T cell receptor beta chain. Libraries were prepared by immunoSEQ multiplex PCR; TCRdb keeps only in-frame clonotypes and omits some of them. Of several thousand clones in the sample, 67% were seen once. Normal lung was taken at the farthest possible site, at least 3 cm from tumour. These data originate in a study of immune cell composition in non-small cell lung cancer. Sequencing was done on a sample of non-adjacent lung tissue. The origin of this receptor is a human donor with non-small cell lung cancer.

CDR3 DNA: TGTGCCAGCAGTTTCCACAGGCCCGGTAACAATGAGCAGTTCTTC. This gives the protein CASSFHRPGNNEQFF. V usage is TRBV6-5 and J usage is TRBJ2-1, with D possibly matching TRBD1 (5 bases). The CDR3 contains 15 residues. The V and J ends lost 4 bases and 5 bases respectively, with 15 bases between them. CDR1 and CDR2 (germline): MNHEY, SVGAGI.